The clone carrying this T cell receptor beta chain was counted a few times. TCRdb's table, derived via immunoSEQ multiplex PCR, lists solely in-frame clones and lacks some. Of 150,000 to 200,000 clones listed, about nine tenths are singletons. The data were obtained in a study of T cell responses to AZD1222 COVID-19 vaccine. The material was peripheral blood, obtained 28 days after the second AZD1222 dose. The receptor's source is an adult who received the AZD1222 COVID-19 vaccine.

The CDR3 loop is CASSYSRLLNTEAFF. For the CDR3, the DNA is TGTGCCAGCAGTTACTCGAGGTTGTTGAACACTGAAGCTTTCTTT. The V gene is TRBV6-5, the J gene TRBJ1-1, with D uncertain. CDR3 size: 15 residues. Germline V CDR1 and CDR2: MNHEY, SVGAGI. Trimming stripped 0 bases from V and 0 bases from J, with 8 bases between.